Listed below are T cell receptor beta chains from one sample, sequenced in a study of spatial heterogeneity in lung cancer. MiXCR, run by TCRdb on the 5' RACE reads, gives a single entry per CDR3 protein. The sample lists more than 95,000 distinct CDR3 sequences, 12% occurring once. This specimen consisted of PBMCs, obtained at follow-up. Receptor source: a male donor with early-stage non-small cell lung cancer. The CDR3 runs from the conserved cysteine through the conserved F or W. D genes are given only for firm matches. Clone sizes are given selectively: once, few, many, or a class where the clone is expanded.

d_gene	abundance	j_gene	v_gene	CDR3aa	CDR3nt
TRBD2	-	TRBJ2-2	TRBV28	CASILAGLNTGELFF	TGTGCCAGCATCCTAGCGGGGTTAAACACCGGGGAGCTGTTTTTT
TRBD1	-	TRBJ1-5	TRBV7-8	CASSLAPTGAILGQPQHF	TGTGCCAGCAGCTTAGCTCCAACAGGGGCTATTCTAGGTCAGCCCCAGCATTTT
-	many	TRBJ1-3	TRBV21-1	CAGKGFLCQEGNGNTIYF	TGTGCCGGCAAGGGGTTCCTCTGTCAAGAGGGTAACGGAAACACCATATATTTT
-	-	TRBJ1-1	TRBV7-9	CASSLSLIWRTNTEAFF	TGTGCCAGCAGCTTATCTCTTATATGGCGCACGAACACTGAAGCTTTCTTT
-	-	TRBJ1-5	TRBV12-3/TRBV12-4	CASSLSFHYSNQPQHF	TGTGCCAGCAGTTTAAGCTTCCACTATAGCAATCAGCCCCAGCATTTT
TRBD2	-	TRBJ2-7	TRBV5-6	CASSFRRGDSYEQYF	TGTGCCAGCAGCTTTCGGCGGGGGGACTCCTATGAGCAGTACTTC
-	-	TRBJ2-7	TRBV20-1	CSAHPGHEQYF	TGCAGTGCTCATCCCGGGCACGAGCAGTACTTC
TRBD1	-	TRBJ1-4	TRBV5-6	CASSPDRTNEKLFF	TGTGCCAGCAGCCCGGACAGGACTAATGAAAAACTGTTTTTT
-	many	TRBJ2-4	TRBV29-1	CSVVDTTKNIQYF	TGCAGCGTTGTGGACACCACCAAAAACATTCAGTACTTC
-	few	TRBJ1-1	TRBV4-1	CASSQWQREKAFF	TGCGCCAGCAGCCAGTGGCAAAGGGAAAAGGCTTTCTTT
TRBD1	many	TRBJ2-7	TRBV5-5	CASSGAGQGKGQYF	TGTGCCAGCAGTGGGGCGGGACAGGGGAAAGGGCAGTACTTC
TRBD2	many	TRBJ2-5	TRBV3-1	CASSPRADGRETQYF	TGTGCCAGCAGCCCACGAGCGGACGGGAGGGAGACCCAGTACTTC
TRBD1	many	TRBJ2-7	TRBV4-1	CASSPGQLAYEQYF	TGCGCCAGCAGCCCGGGACAGCTGGCCTACGAGCAGTACTTC